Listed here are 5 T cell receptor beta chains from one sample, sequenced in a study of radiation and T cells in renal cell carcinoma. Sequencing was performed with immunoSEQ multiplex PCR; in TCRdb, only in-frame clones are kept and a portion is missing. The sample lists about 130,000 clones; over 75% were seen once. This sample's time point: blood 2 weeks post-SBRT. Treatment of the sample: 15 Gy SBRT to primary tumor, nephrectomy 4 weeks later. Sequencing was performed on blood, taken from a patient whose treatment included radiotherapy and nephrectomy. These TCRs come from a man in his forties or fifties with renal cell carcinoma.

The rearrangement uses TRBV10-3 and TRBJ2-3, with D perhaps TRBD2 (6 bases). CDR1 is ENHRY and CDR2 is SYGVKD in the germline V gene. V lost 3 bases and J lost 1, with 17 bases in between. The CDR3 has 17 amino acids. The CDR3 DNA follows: TGTGCCATCAGTGACCTTTATGTCCCGGGGGGCACAGATACGCAGTATTTT. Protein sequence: CAISDLYVPGGTDTQYF.

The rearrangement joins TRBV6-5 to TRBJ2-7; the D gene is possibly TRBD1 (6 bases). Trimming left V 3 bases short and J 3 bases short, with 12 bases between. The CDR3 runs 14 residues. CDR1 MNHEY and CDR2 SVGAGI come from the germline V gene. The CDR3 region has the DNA TGTGCCAGCAGTTATGGGACAAGGGTCTACGAGCAGTACTTC. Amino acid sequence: CASSYGTRVYEQYF.

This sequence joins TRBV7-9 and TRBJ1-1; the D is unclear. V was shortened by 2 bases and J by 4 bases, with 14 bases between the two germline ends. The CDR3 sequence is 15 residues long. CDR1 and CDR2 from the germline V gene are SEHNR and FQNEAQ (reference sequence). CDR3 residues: CASSLFVRLGTEAFF. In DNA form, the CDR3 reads TGTGCCAGCAGCTTATTTGTCAGATTGGGCACTGAAGCTTTCTTT.

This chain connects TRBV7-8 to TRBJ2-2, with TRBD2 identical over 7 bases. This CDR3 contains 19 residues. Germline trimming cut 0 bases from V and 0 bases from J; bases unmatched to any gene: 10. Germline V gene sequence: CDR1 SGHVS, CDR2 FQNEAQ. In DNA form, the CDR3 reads TGTGCCAGCAGCTTAGCAGCTAGCGGCAGCCTCCCGAACACCGGGGAGCTGTTTTTT. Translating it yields CASSLAASGSLPNTGELFF.

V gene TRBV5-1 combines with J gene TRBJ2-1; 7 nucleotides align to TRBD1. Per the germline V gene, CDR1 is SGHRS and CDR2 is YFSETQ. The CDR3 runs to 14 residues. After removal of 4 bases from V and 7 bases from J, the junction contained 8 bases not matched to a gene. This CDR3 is CASSGQVGGNEQFF. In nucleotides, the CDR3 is TGCGCCAGCAGCGGACAGGTAGGGGGAAATGAGCAGTTCTTC.